The 30 T cell receptor beta chains below were found in one sample sequenced in a study of CD8 T cells in ankylosing spondylitis (dated by TCRdb to the late 2010s). What the study reported, not specific to this receptor: A TCR beta motif of seven or eight highly homologous amino acid variants appeared characteristic of blood from ankylosing spondylitis patients.

Preparation of the library involved 5' RACE. The instrument was an Illumina HiSeq 2500. TCRdb itself trimmed the public reads at Q25 with fastp, ran MiXCR and retained productive beta chains. Each CDR3 protein gets just one entry, which takes the most common genes and DNA from the rows behind it. The sample yields some 700,000 distinct CDR3 sequences; 15% to 20% were counted once. The ten largest clones take up over 15% of the sample. These TCRs are of unknown antigen specificity. Material for sequencing was blood, either unsorted or a sorted T cell fraction (not recorded which). The receptors come from a male donor with ankylosing spondylitis.

This clonotype was detected a few times. The gene calls are TRBV7-2 and TRBJ2-3; TRBD2 is a possible D gene (5 bases). The germline V and J ends were trimmed by 4 bases and 4 bases, with 15 bases remaining between them. This CDR3 has 15 amino acids. Germline V gene lookup returns CDR1 SGHTA and CDR2 FQGNSA. CDR3 in DNA: TGTGCCAGCAGCTCCCTATTGAAGAGGGCAGATACGCAGTATTTT. Its translation: CASSSLLKRADTQYF.

The chain links TRBV5-1 to TRBJ1-1; the D is unclear. The CDR3 loop spans 14 amino acids. Trimming took off 1 base at V and 2 bases at J, with 9 bases between the two ends. The V gene's germline CDR1 is SGHRS and CDR2 YFSETQ. The CDR3 spells CASSLSPDNTEAFF. As DNA, the CDR3 is TGCGCCAGCAGCTTGTCACCCGATAACACTGAAGCTTTCTTT. The whole variable domain, remainder taken from reference TRBV5-1 and TRBJ1-1, is KAGVTQTPRYLIKTRGQQVTLSCSPISGHRSVSWYQQTPGQGLQFLFEYFSETQRNKGNFPGRFSGRQFSNSRSEMNVSTLELGDSALYLCASSLSPDNTEAFFGQGTRLTVV.

This chain connects TRBV6-1 to TRBJ2-2; D is unclear. CDR3 length: 15 amino acids. Germline CDR1 reads MNHNS; CDR2 reads SASEGT. V was trimmed by 5 bases and J by 2 bases, leaving 12 bases between them. The CDR3 DNA is TGTGCCAGCAGTCCTACGGTGCTTAACACCGGGGAGCTGTTTTTT. Translation: CASSPTVLNTGELFF.

The V gene is TRBV20-1, the J gene TRBJ2-3; 12 bases are shared with TRBD1. CDR1 is DFQATT, CDR2 SNEGSKA, per germline (reference sequence). The CDR3 is 14 amino acids. V shed 4 bases, J shed 4 bases, and the junction held 3 bases outside the gene matches. The CDR3 DNA follows: TGCAGTGCTACCGGGACAGGGGGCGCAGATACGCAGTATTTT. It encodes CSATGTGGADTQYF.

This clonotype was observed a handful of times. The V and J genes are TRBV5-1 and TRBJ2-7, with 9 bases fitting TRBD1. Germline values: CDR1 SGHRS, CDR2 YFSETQ. Trimming took 5 bases from V and 4 from J; bases not matched to a gene: 4. This CDR3 is built from 13 residues. This CDR3 reads CASRWDRDYEQYF. The CDR3 region has the DNA TGCGCCAGCAGGTGGGACAGGGATTACGAGCAGTACTTC.

This clonotype showed up many times. The chain combines TRBV6-1 with TRBJ2-3; 7 nucleotides match TRBD1. V lost 6 bases and J lost 0; bases outside the gene matches: 9. The germline V gene has CDR1 MNHNS and CDR2 SASEGT. CDR3 length: 16 residues. The CDR3 region has the DNA TGTGCCAGCAGCCGTACAGGGGTAGGGAGCACAGATACGCAGTATTTT. Translation: CASSRTGVGSTDTQYF.

The V call is TRBV5-1, the J call TRBJ1-5, with D uncertain. The CDR3 length is 13 residues. Germline V CDR1 and CDR2: SGHRS, YFSETQ. Deletions cut 4 bases from V and 7 bases from J, with 12 bases between. The CDR3 spells CASSPGAEQPQHF. The CDR3 nucleotides are TGCGCCAGCAGCCCTGGTGCTGAGCAGCCCCAGCATTTT.

CDR3 amino acids: CSVGGRIGEKLFF. CDR3 DNA sequence: TGCAGCGTTGGGGGCAGGATAGGCGAAAAACTGTTTTTT. This chain uses TRBV29-1 with TRBJ1-4; weak D call: TRBD1 (5 bases). The V and J ends lost 4 bases and 8 bases respectively, with 14 bases between them. The CDR3 has 13 residues. Germline lookup yields CDR1 SQVTM and CDR2 ANQGSEA.

A few counts support this clonotype. V and J are TRBV14 and TRBJ1-2, with no clear D. V gave up 0 bases and J gave up 3 bases, with 11 bases separating them. The germline gives CDR1 SGHDN, CDR2 FVKESK. The CDR3 is made up of 15 amino acids. CDR3: CASSQDVRPYYGYTF. The CDR3 region has the DNA TGTGCCAGCAGCCAAGATGTACGACCTTACTATGGCTACACCTTC.

A few counts support this clonotype. V gene TRBV11-2 combines with J gene TRBJ2-4; perhaps TRBD2 as D (6 bases). The CDR3 runs 14 residues. Germline V lookup: CDR1 SGHAT, CDR2 FQNNGV. V was clipped by 5 bases and J by 11 bases, with 19 bases between them. The CDR3 DNA is TGTGCCAGCAGCGACACCCTGACGGGGAGGCTTCAGTACTTC. Translated, it gives CASSDTLTGRLQYF.

The genes are TRBV20-1 and TRBJ1-5; D call uncertain. V lost 3 bases, J lost 0 bases, and 6 bases lay in between. CDR3 length equals 13 residues. Per the germline V gene, CDR1 is DFQATT and CDR2 is SNEGSKA (reference sequence). CDR3: CSARKDSNQPQHF. The CDR3 coding sequence is TGCAGTGCTAGGAAGGATAGCAATCAGCCCCAGCATTTT.

This clonotype was detected only a few times. The CDR3 reads CASKPRRGLNTEAFF. The CDR3 nucleotides are TGTGCCAGCAAACCCCGTCGGGGCCTAAACACTGAAGCTTTCTTT. The V call is TRBV27, the J call TRBJ1-1, with D possibly TRBD1 on 5 matching bases. CDR3 length: 15 residues. Trimming stripped 7 bases from V and 2 bases from J, with 17 bases between. Germline V gene data show CDR1 as MNHEY and CDR2 as SMNVEV (reference sequence).

The chain has TRBV7-2 and TRBJ2-5; a possible D gene is TRBD1 (6 bases). V gave up 4 bases and J gave up 5 bases, with 14 bases separating them. The germline V gene has CDR1 SGHTA and CDR2 FQGNSA. The CDR3 sequence is 14 residues long. CDR3 in DNA: TGTGCCAGCAGCTCTTACAGGGTTGGGGAGACCCAGTACTTC. Protein: CASSSYRVGETQYF.

Many counts were recorded for this clonotype. The chain uses TRBV12-3 or TRBV12-4 and TRBJ1-4, with TRBD1 matching 7 bases. The CDR3 length is 14 residues. V trimming: 5 bases; J trimming: 7 bases; junction bases outside the gene matches: 7. CDR3 amino acids: CASSTTGLSEKLFF. CDR3 in DNA: TGTGCCAGCAGTACGACAGGGTTGAGTGAAAAACTGTTTTTT.

The chain has TRBV28 and TRBJ2-1; unclear D gene. Germline V gene sequence: CDR1 MDHEN, CDR2 SYDVKM. Between the trimmed V and J ends, which lost 7 bases and 0 bases, there was a span of 4 bases. CDR3 size: 12 residues. The CDR3: CASMVSYNEQFF. The CDR3 DNA follows: TGTGCCAGCATGGTCTCCTACAATGAGCAGTTCTTC.

This chain links TRBV7-9 with TRBJ1-5; possibly TRBD1 for D (6 bases). The length of the CDR3 is 14 residues. Germline CDR1 reads SEHNR; CDR2 reads FQNEAQ (reference sequence). The V end lost 9 bases, the J end lost 7 bases, and 19 bases lay between the germline ends. Written as DNA, the CDR3 is TGTGCCAGTCTACGGGACACCCTAATCCAGCCCCAGCATTTT. Amino acids: CASLRDTLIQPQHF. The whole variable domain, remainder taken from reference TRBV7-9 and TRBJ1-5, is DTGVSQNPRHKITKRGQNVTFRCDPISEHNRLYWYRQTLGQGPEFLTYFQNEAQLEKSRLLSDRFSAERPKGSFSTLEIQRTEQGDSAMYLCASLRDTLIQPQHFGDGTRLSIL.

The chain is built from TRBV6-1 and TRBJ2-5, with D perhaps being TRBD1 or TRBD2 (6 bases each). The germline CDR1 and CDR2 sequences are MNHNS and SASEGT. The V gene lost 6 bases and the J gene lost 5 bases, with 19 bases spanning the gap. The CDR3 covers 15 residues. CDR3 sequence (DNA): TGTGCCAGCAGCCAAGTGGAGGGGGTCTGGGAGACCCAGTACTTC. As protein: CASSQVEGVWETQYF.

This clonotype showed up just a few times. The gene calls are TRBV4-3 and TRBJ2-7; D call uncertain. Germline V gene sequence: CDR1 LGHNA, CDR2 YSLEER. The CDR3 sequence is 18 residues long. Trimming took 0 bases from V and 0 from J, leaving 18 bases between them. The CDR3 nucleotides read TGCGCCAGCAGCCAAGACCAACCACCAGGCAGGATCTCCTACGAGCAGTACTTC. It is translated as CASSQDQPPGRISYEQYF.

The table lists this clonotype with a few counts. V usage is TRBV5-1 and J usage is TRBJ2-5, with TRBD2 identical over 9 bases. With 5 bases clipped from V and 4 bases from J, the junction kept 3 bases outside the gene matches. Germline values: CDR1 SGHRS, CDR2 YFSETQ. The CDR3 length is 13 residues. CDR3 loop: CASSFSGGETQYF. CDR3 nucleotide sequence: TGCGCCAGCAGTTTTAGCGGGGGAGAGACCCAGTACTTC.

This clonotype has more than one count but fewer than ten. V and J are TRBV29-1 and TRBJ1-2; unclear D gene. The CDR3 spans 11 residues. V was shortened by 1 base and J by 4 bases, with 4 bases between the two germline ends. Germline V lookup: CDR1 SQVTM, CDR2 ANQGSEA. DNA of the CDR3: TGCAGCGTTGAAGTGCTCTATGGCTACACCTTC. It encodes CSVEVLYGYTF.

This clonotype was found a few times. The V and J genes are TRBV5-1 and TRBJ1-2; tentative D call: TRBD1 (5 bases). The CDR3 spans 15 residues. V dropped 0 bases and J dropped 1 base, with 10 bases sitting between them. CDR1 and CDR2 from the germline V gene are SGHRS and YFSETQ. CDR3 residues: CASSLEQASNYGYTF. CDR3 DNA: TGCGCCAGCAGCTTGGAACAGGCCAGTAACTATGGCTACACCTTC.

This clonotype has only a few counts. This chain connects TRBV29-1 to TRBJ2-5; TRBD2 matches 11 bases. Trimming at V came to 6 bases and at J to 1 base, leaving 7 bases not matched to a gene. The CDR3 loop spans 15 amino acids. CDR1 and CDR2 (germline): SQVTM, ANQGSEA. The CDR3 nucleotides read TGCAGCGTGAGCCCCGGGACTAGCGGCCAAGAGACCCAGTACTTC. Its translation is CSVSPGTSGQETQYF.

The chain has TRBV29-1 and TRBJ2-5; 9 bases fit TRBD2. Trimming removed 5 bases from V and 5 bases from J; junction bases left unmatched: 3. Germline V gives CDR1 SQVTM, CDR2 ANQGSEA. This CDR3 comprises 12 residues. CDR3 region: CSVKAGGETQYF. Here the CDR3 DNA reads TGCAGCGTTAAGGCGGGGGGGGAGACCCAGTACTTC.

This clonotype was observed a few times. This sequence joins TRBV2 and TRBJ2-3; D is possibly TRBD2 (5 bases). The CDR3 sequence is 16 residues long. Germline-derived CDR1 and CDR2 are SNHLY and FYNNEI. The V and J ends lost 4 bases and 1 base respectively, with 15 bases between them. For the CDR3, the DNA is TGTGCCAGCAGTGGCCACCCTAGCCGAGGCACAGATACGCAGTATTTT. Protein sequence: CASSGHPSRGTDTQYF.

Here the CDR3 DNA reads TGTGCCAGCAGCTCACCACCGGGGCTAGCGGGGCGCACAGATACGCAGTATTTT. Amino acids: CASSSPPGLAGRTDTQYF. V gene TRBV11-2 combines with J gene TRBJ2-3, with TRBD2 identical over 9 bases. Germline loops: CDR1 SGHAT, CDR2 FQNNGV. Trimming removed 4 bases from V and 1 base from J; junction bases left unmatched: 12. This CDR3 has 18 residues.

The table lists this clonotype with many counts. The chain employs TRBV20-1 and TRBJ1-1; D is unclear. The germline V and J ends were trimmed by 3 bases and 0 bases, with 2 bases remaining between them. CDR3 length: 11 residues. Germline V gene sequence: CDR1 DFQATT, CDR2 SNEGSKA (reference sequence). The CDR3 nucleotides are TGCAGTGCTAGGATGAACACTGAAGCTTTCTTT. Protein: CSARMNTEAFF.

This clonotype showed up many times. The rearrangement uses TRBV4-2 and TRBJ2-7, with 8 bases aligning to TRBD2. V shed 5 bases, J shed 2 bases, and the junction held 5 bases outside the gene matches. The length of the CDR3 is 14 residues. The germline V gene has CDR1 LGHNA and CDR2 YNFKEQ. DNA for the CDR3: TGTGCCAGCAGCGGAAGCGGGGGAACCTACGAGCAGTACTTC. Its translation is CASSGSGGTYEQYF.

V gene TRBV27 combines with J gene TRBJ1-2; 7 bases line up with TRBD1. The J segment lost 4 bases and the V segment lost 5 bases, leaving 10 bases of the junction unmatched. The CDR3 runs 15 residues. Germline V gene sequence: CDR1 MNHEY, CDR2 SMNVEV (reference sequence). Written as DNA, the CDR3 is TGTGCCAGCAGTGCAGGACAGGAAGTTTCCTATGGCTACACCTTC. This sequence encodes CASSAGQEVSYGYTF.

Only a few counts were recorded for this clonotype. The J gene is TRBJ2-3, the V gene TRBV6-6; D is ambiguous. With 8 bases removed from V and 0 bases from J, the gap between germline ends came to 9 bases. This CDR3 comprises 13 residues. CDR1 is MNHNY and CDR2 is SVGAGI in the germline V gene (reference sequence). The CDR3 spells CASLSSSTDTQYF. The CDR3 DNA sequence: TGTGCCAGCTTAAGTAGTAGCACAGATACGCAGTATTTT.

Only a few counts were recorded for this clonotype. The chain uses TRBV12-3 or TRBV12-4 and TRBJ2-2; TRBD1 aligns across 7 bases. The CDR3 extends over 17 amino acids. J was trimmed by 4 bases and V by 5 bases; bases with no gene match: 13. The CDR3 sequence: CASSKTGWASGTGELFF. DNA for the CDR3: TGTGCCAGCAGTAAGACAGGGTGGGCTTCGGGCACCGGGGAGCTGTTTTTT.